The clone carrying this T cell receptor (beta chain) was observed a handful of times. The donors' regimen was nivolumab, ipilimumab, aspirin, low-dose cyclophosphamide and low-dose radiotherapy. As a condition of eligibility, patients had advanced solid tumors lacking tumor-infiltrating lymphocytes. These data come from a study of low-dose radiotherapy and immunotherapy resistance in tumors. Background on the study: A total of 6.5 Gy was given to Cohort 1 as 0.5 Gy per fraction every 2 weeks.

First-strand cDNA used TRAV- and TRBV-specific primers, covering alpha and beta chains. PCR amplification of the TCRs was performed with Phusion for 20 PCR cycles, and it relied on a constant-region primer together with a V-primer adapter. MiXCR, run by TCRdb on the reads, gives a single entry per CDR3 protein. The table includes some 10,000 distinct CDR3 sequences, approximately 70% detected once. This CDR3 region has 15 residues. Trimming stripped 4 bases from V and 0 bases from J, with 11 bases between. Germline V gene sequence: CDR1 SGHAT, CDR2 FQNNGV. This rearrangement joins TRBV11-2 to TRBJ2-3; perhaps TRBD1 as D (5 bases). The sequence was obtained from a human donor with advanced metastatic prostate, ovarian, gallbladder or colorectal cancer (not recorded which). This table probably holds off-target reads from a library built for another chain. CDR3 region: CASSSPRVSTDTQYF. CDR3 sequence (DNA): TGTGCCAGCAGCTCCCCCAGGGTTAGCACAGATACGCAGTATTTT.